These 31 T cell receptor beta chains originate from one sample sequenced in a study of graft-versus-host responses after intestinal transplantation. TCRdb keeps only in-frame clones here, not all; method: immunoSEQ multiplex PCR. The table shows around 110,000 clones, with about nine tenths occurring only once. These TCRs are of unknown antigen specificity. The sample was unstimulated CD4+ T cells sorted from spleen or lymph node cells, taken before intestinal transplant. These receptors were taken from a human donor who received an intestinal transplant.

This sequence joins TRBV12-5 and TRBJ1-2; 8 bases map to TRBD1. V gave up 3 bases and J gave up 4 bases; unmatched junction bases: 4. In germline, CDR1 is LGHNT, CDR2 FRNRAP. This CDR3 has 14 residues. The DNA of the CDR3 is TGTGCTAGTGGTTTAGACAGGGGCGTCTATGGCTACACCTTC. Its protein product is CASGLDRGVYGYTF.

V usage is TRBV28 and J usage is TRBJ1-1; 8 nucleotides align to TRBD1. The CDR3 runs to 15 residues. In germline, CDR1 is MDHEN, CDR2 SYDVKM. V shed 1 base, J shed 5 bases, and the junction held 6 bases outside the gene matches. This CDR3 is CASSLLGTGFTEAFF. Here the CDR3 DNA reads TGTGCCAGCAGTTTATTGGGGACAGGATTTACTGAAGCTTTCTTT. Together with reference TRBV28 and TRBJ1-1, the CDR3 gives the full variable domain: DVKVTQSSRYLVKRTGEKVFLECVQDMDHENMFWYRQDPGLGLRLIYFSYDVKMKEKGDIPEGYSVSREKKERFSLILESASTNQTSMYLCASSLLGTGFTEAFFGQGTRLTVV.

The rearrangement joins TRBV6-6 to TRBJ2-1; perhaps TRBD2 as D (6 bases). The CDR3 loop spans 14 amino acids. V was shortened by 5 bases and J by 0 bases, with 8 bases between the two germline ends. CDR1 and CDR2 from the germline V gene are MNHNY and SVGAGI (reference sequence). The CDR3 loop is CASSTGSSYNEQFF. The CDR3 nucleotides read TGTGCCAGCAGTACCGGGAGCTCCTACAATGAGCAGTTCTTC.

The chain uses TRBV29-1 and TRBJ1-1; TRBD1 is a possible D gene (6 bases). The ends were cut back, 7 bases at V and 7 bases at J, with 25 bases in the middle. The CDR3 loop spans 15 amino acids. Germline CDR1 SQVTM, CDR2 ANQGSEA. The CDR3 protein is CSAQPGGPVGGEAFF. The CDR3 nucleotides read TGCAGCGCCCAACCGGGGGGGCCGGTTGGGGGTGAAGCTTTCTTT.

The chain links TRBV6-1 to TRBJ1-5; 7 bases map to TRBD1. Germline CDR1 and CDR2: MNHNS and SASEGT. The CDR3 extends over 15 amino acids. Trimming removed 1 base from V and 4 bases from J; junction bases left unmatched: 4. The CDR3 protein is CASSEGQGMNQPQHF. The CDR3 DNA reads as TGTGCCAGCAGTGAAGGACAGGGAATGAATCAGCCCCAGCATTTT.

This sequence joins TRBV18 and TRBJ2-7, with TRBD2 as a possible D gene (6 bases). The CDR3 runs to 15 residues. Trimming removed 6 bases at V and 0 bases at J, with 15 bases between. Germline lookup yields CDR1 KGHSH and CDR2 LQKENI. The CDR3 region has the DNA TGTGCCAGCTCCCGTACTGCTAGCGACTCCTACGAGCAGTACTTC. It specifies CASSRTASDSYEQYF.

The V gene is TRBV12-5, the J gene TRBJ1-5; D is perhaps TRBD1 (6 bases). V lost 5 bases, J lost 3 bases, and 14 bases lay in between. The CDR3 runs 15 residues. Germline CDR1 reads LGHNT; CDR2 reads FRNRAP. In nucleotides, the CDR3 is TGTGCTAGTGGTCCCGGGGGGGCAGACAATCAGCCCCAGCATTTT. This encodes CASGPGGADNQPQHF.

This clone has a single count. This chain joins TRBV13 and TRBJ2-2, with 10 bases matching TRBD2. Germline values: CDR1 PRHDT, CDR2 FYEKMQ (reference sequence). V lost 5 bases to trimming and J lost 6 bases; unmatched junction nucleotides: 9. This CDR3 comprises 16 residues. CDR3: CASSLSGRVGPGELFF. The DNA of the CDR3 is TGTGCCAGCAGCCTAAGCGGGAGGGTCGGCCCCGGGGAGCTGTTTTTT.

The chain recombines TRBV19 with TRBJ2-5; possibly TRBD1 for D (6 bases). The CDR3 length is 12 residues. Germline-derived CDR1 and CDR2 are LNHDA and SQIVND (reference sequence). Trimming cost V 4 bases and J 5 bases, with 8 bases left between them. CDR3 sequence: CASSNRAETQYF. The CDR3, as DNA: TGTGCCAGTAGTAACAGGGCGGAGACCCAGTACTTC. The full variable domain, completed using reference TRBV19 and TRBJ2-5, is DGGITQSPKYLFRKEGQNVTLSCEQNLNHDAMYWYRQDPGQGLRLIYYSQIVNDFQKGDIAEGYSVSREKKESFPLTVTSAQKNPTAFYLCASSNRAETQYFGPGTRLLVL.

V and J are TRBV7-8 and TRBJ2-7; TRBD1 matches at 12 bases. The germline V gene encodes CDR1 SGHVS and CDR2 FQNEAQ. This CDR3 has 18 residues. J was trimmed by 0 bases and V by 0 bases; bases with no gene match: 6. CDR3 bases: TGTGCCAGCAGCTTAGCGGGACAGGGGGCACTTCGCTCCTACGAGCAGTACTTC. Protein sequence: CASSLAGQGALRSYEQYF. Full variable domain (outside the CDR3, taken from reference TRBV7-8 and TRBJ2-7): GAGVSQSPRYKVAKRGQDVALRCDPISGHVSLFWYQQALGQGPEFLTYFQNEAQLDKSGLPSDRFFAERPEGSVSTLKIQRTQQEDSAVYLCASSLAGQGALRSYEQYFGPGTRLTVT.

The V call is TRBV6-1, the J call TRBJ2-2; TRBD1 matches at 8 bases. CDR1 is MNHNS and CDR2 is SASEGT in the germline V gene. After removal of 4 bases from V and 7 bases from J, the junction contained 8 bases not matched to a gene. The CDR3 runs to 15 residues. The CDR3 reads CASSVNRQGNGELFF. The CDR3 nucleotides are TGTGCCAGCAGTGTAAACCGACAGGGGAACGGGGAGCTGTTTTTT.

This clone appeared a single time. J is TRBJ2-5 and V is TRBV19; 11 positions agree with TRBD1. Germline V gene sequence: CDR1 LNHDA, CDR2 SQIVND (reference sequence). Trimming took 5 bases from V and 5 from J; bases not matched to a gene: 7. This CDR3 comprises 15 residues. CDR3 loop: CASSVGQGAWETQYF. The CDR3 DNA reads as TGTGCCAGTAGTGTCGGACAGGGGGCGTGGGAGACCCAGTACTTC.

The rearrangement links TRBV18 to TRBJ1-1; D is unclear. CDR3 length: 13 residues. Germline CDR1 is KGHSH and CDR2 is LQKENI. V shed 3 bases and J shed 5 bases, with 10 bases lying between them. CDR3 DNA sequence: TGTGCCAGCTCACCCGGGAGTTCGACTGAAGCTTTCTTT. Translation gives CASSPGSSTEAFF.

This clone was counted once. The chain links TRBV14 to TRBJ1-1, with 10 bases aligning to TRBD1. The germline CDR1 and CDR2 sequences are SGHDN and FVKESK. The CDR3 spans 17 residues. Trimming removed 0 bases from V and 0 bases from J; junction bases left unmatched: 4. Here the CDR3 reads CASSQDGGQGMNTEAFF. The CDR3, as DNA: TGTGCCAGCAGCCAAGATGGGGGACAGGGGATGAACACTGAAGCTTTCTTT.

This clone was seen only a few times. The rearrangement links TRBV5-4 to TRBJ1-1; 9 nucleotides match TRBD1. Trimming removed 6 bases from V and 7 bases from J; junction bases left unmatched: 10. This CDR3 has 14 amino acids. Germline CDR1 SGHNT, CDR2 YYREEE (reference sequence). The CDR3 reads CASTPQQGAGEAFF. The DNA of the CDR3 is TGTGCCAGCACCCCTCAACAGGGGGCGGGTGAAGCTTTCTTT.

Here the CDR3 reads CASSRDGISTDTQYF. DNA of the CDR3: TGCGCCAGCAGCCGCGACGGGATTAGCACAGATACGCAGTATTTT. The genes are TRBV4-3 and TRBJ2-3; D possibly corresponds to TRBD2 (5 bases). The CDR3 consists of 15 residues. Germline V gene data show CDR1 as LGHNA and CDR2 as YSLEER. The V gene lost 4 bases and the J gene lost 0 bases, with 11 bases spanning the gap.

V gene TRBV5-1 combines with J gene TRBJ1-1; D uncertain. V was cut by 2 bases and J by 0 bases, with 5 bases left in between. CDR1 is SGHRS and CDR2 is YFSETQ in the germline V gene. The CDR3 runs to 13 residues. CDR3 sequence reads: CASSLQLNTEAFF. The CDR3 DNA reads TGCGCCAGCAGCTTACAGCTGAACACTGAAGCTTTCTTT.

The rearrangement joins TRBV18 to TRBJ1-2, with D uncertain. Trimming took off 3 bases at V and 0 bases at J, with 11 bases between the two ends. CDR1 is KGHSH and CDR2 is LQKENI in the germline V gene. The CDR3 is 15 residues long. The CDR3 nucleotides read TGTGCCAGCTCACCCGGACTCCAAGCTAACTATGGCTACACCTTC. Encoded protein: CASSPGLQANYGYTF.

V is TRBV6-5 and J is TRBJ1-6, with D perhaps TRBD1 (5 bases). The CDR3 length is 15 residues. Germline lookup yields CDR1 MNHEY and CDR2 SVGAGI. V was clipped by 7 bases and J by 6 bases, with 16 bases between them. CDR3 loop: CASKLMGQINSPLHF. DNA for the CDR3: TGTGCCAGCAAGTTAATGGGGCAGATTAATTCACCCCTCCACTTT.

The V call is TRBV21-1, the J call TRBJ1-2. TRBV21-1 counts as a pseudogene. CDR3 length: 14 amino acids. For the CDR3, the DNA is TGTGCCAGCAGCACGCCGGGGGGTACCTATGGCTACACCTTC. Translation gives CASSTPGGTYGYTF.

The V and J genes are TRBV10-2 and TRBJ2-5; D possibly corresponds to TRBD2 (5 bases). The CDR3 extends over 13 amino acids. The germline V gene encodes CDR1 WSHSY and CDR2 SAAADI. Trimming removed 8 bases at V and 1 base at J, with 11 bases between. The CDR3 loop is CASSRGLQETQYF. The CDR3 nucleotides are TGCGCCAGCTCTCGAGGGCTCCAAGAGACCCAGTACTTC.

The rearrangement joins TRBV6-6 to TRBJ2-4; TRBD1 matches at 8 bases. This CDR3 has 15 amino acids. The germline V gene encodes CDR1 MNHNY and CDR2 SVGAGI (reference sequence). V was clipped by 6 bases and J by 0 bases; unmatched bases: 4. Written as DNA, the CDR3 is TGTGCCAGCAGCGACAGGGGCTTAGCCAAAAACATTCAGTACTTC. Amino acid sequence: CASSDRGLAKNIQYF.

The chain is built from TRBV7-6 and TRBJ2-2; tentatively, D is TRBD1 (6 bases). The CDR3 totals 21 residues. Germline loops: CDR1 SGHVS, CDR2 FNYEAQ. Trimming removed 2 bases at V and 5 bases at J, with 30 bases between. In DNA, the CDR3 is TGTGCCAGCAGCTTATACCGCCTTTCGGGACATAAGCTGGCGTATACCGGGGAGCTGTTTTTT. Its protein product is CASSLYRLSGHKLAYTGELFF.

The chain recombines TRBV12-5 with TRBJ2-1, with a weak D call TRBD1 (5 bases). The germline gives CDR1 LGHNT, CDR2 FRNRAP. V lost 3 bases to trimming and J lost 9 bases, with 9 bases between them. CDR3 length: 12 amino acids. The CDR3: CASGLIDSEQFF. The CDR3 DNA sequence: TGTGCTAGTGGTTTAATCGACAGTGAGCAGTTCTTC.

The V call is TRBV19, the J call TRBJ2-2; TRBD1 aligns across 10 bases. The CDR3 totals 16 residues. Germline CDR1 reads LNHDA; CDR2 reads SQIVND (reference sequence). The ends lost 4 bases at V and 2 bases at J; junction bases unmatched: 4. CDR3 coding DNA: TGTGCCAGTAGTAGAGACAGGGGGCTAAACACCGGGGAGCTGTTTTTT. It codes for CASSRDRGLNTGELFF.

The CDR3 reads CSVRTIFEQFF. In DNA form, the CDR3 reads TGCAGTGTCCGGACTATATTCGAGCAGTTCTTC. V gene TRBV20-1 combines with J gene TRBJ2-1; D possibly corresponds to TRBD2 (6 bases). The CDR3 totals 11 residues. Germline CDR1 DFQATT, CDR2 SNEGSKA (reference sequence). The V end was cut by 7 bases, the J end by 10 bases, with 14 bases between.

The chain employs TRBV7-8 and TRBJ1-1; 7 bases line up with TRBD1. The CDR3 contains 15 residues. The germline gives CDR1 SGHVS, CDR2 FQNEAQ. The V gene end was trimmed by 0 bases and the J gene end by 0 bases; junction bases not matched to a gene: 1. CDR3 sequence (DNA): TGTGCCAGCAGCTTAGCAGGGACAGTGAACACTGAAGCTTTCTTT. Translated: CASSLAGTVNTEAFF.

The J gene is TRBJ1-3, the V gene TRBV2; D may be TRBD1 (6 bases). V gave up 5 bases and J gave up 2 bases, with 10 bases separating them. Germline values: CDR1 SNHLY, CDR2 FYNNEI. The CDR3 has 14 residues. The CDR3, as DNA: TGTGCCAGCAGTCTACAGGGACCTGGAAACACCATATATTTT. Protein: CASSLQGPGNTIYF.

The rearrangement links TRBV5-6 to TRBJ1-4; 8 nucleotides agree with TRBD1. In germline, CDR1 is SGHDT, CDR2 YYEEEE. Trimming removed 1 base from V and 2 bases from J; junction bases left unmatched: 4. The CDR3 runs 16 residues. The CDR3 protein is CASSLQGAVTNEKLFF. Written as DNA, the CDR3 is TGTGCCAGCAGCTTGCAGGGGGCCGTGACTAATGAAAAACTGTTTTTT.

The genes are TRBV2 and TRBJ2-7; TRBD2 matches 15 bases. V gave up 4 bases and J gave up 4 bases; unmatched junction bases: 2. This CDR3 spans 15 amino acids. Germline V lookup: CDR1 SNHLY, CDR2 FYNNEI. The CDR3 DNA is TGTGCCAGCAGTGCTGGGACTAGCGGGGGGTACGAGCAGTACTTC. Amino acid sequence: CASSAGTSGGYEQYF.

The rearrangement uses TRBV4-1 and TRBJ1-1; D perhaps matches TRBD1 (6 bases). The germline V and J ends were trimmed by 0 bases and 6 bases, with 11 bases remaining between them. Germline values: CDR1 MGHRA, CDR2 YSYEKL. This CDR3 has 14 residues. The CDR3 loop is CASSQDQGWPEAFF. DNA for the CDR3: TGCGCCAGCAGCCAAGATCAGGGGTGGCCTGAAGCTTTCTTT.